A single sample gave rise to the 14 T cell receptor beta chains below, sequenced in a study of T-cell reconstitution after alpha-beta-depleted transplantation in children. Molecular barcoding with unique molecular identifiers was used for the TCRbeta library. TCRdb re-called the PCR reads with MiXCR, one entry per CDR3 protein. The sample records a few hundred thousand distinct CDR3 sequences, 9.7% being singletons. The sequenced sample was PBMCs from the stem cell graft donor, obtained from the stem cell graft. Every receptor here comes from a human donor who donated a stem cell graft to a child with SCID.

This clonotype was seen ten or more times. The chain joins TRBV7-8 to TRBJ2-7, with TRBD2 matching over 8 bases. With 6 bases clipped from V and 1 base from J, the junction kept 11 bases outside the gene matches. The germline V gene encodes CDR1 SGHVS and CDR2 FQNEAQ. The CDR3 runs to 16 residues. The CDR3 region is CASSSSIGGDSYEQYF. Here the CDR3 DNA reads TGTGCCAGCAGTTCTTCTATCGGGGGGGATTCCTACGAGCAGTACTTC.

This clonotype has at least ten counts. The chain has TRBV20-1 and TRBJ1-1; D possibly corresponds to TRBD1 (6 bases). Looked up from germline, CDR1 is DFQATT and CDR2 is SNEGSKA (reference sequence). CDR3 length: 12 amino acids. With 3 bases removed from V and 6 bases from J, the gap between germline ends came to 11 bases. CDR3 region: CSASPGASEAFF. In DNA form, the CDR3 reads TGCAGTGCTAGTCCAGGGGCGTCTGAAGCTTTCTTT.

V gene TRBV28 combines with J gene TRBJ1-4; D is unresolved. The V end was cut by 10 bases, the J end by 0 bases, with 12 bases between. This CDR3 has 14 residues. Germline assignment: CDR1 MDHEN and CDR2 SYDVKM. CDR3 bases: TGTGCCACCCTAGACCCTGCAACTAATGAAAAACTGTTTTTT. This codes for CATLDPATNEKLFF.

Remarks on this clonotype: This clone may be a read error of a much larger clone one base away. The CDR3 loop is CACSDTSGASGELFF. As DNA, the CDR3 is TGCGCCTGCAGCGATACTAGCGGGGCGAGCGGGGAGCTGTTTTTT. The chain couples TRBV5-1 to TRBJ2-2; 10 bases are a match to TRBD2. Germline loops: CDR1 SGHRS, CDR2 YFSETQ. This CDR3 is built from 15 residues.

The table lists this clonotype with a few counts. The V gene is TRBV29-1, the J gene TRBJ1-1; D is possibly TRBD1 (5 bases). The CDR3 has 13 residues. The germline gives CDR1 SQVTM, CDR2 ANQGSEA. V lost 4 bases to trimming and J lost 4 bases, with 13 bases between them. CDR3 protein: CSVAAGLITEAFF. The CDR3 bases are TGCAGCGTTGCGGCAGGGTTGATCACTGAAGCTTTCTTT.

This clonotype was recorded at least ten times. This chain connects TRBV7-8 to TRBJ1-5; D is uncertain. With 2 bases removed from V and 3 bases from J, the gap between germline ends came to 8 bases. Germline V gives CDR1 SGHVS, CDR2 FQNEAQ. The CDR3 runs to 14 residues. The DNA of the CDR3 is TGTGCCAGCAGCTTAAGTGCATACAATCAGCCCCAGCATTTT. Translating gives CASSLSAYNQPQHF.

Ten or more counts support this clonotype. The chain has TRBV7-9 and TRBJ1-5; D is ambiguous. Germline loops: CDR1 SEHNR, CDR2 FQNEAQ (reference sequence). The CDR3 has 13 residues. The ends were cut back, 4 bases at V and 6 bases at J, with 10 bases in the middle. The CDR3 is CASSSGRGQPQHF. The CDR3 nucleotides are TGTGCCAGCAGCTCAGGACGTGGTCAGCCCCAGCATTTT.

This clonotype was recorded at least ten times. The chain joins TRBV15 to TRBJ1-5; no clear D gene. The V gene lost 1 base and the J gene lost 1 base, with 5 bases spanning the gap. The CDR3 extends over 14 amino acids. Germline V lookup: CDR1 LNHNV, CDR2 YYDKDF (reference sequence). The CDR3 region has the DNA TGTGCCACCAGCAGAGTAAAAAGCAATCAGCCCCAGCATTTT. It yields the protein CATSRVKSNQPQHF.

The table lists this clonotype with many counts. V usage is TRBV27 and J usage is TRBJ2-1, with D maybe TRBD2 (6 bases). Trimming took off 3 bases at V and 4 bases at J, with 10 bases between the two ends. Germline CDR1 and CDR2: MNHEY and SMNVEV (reference sequence). This CDR3 contains 14 residues. The CDR3 loop is CASSLGGEYNEQFF. In nucleotides, the CDR3 is TGTGCCAGCAGTTTGGGCGGGGAGTACAATGAGCAGTTCTTC.

This clonotype was picked up many times. V gene TRBV12-3 or TRBV12-4 combines with J gene TRBJ2-7; tentatively, D is TRBD2 (6 bases). The V end lost 0 bases, the J end lost 6 bases, and 12 bases lay between the germline ends. The length of the CDR3 is 14 residues. CDR3: CASSLAGLLAEQYF. The CDR3 DNA reads TGTGCCAGCAGTTTAGCAGGGTTACTAGCCGAGCAGTACTTC.

In this sample, this clonotype turned up many times. The V call is TRBV9, the J call TRBJ2-1; D is unresolved. The germline V gene encodes CDR1 SGDLS and CDR2 YYNGEE. Trimming shortened V by 0 bases and J by 8 bases, and 15 bases separated the two germline ends. The CDR3 extends over 15 amino acids. The CDR3 reads CASSVGSGYLDEQFF. The CDR3 DNA is TGTGCCAGCAGCGTAGGTTCCGGCTACTTAGATGAGCAGTTCTTC.

This clonotype was counted between two and nine times. The chain joins TRBV4-3 to TRBJ2-5; D is perhaps TRBD1 (5 bases). Germline CDR1 reads LGHNA; CDR2 reads YSLEER. V lost 3 bases and J 3 bases, leaving 14 bases between the germline ends. The CDR3 has 15 residues. CDR3 coding DNA: TGCGCCAGCAGCCAGTCCAGGGTGGCGAAAGAGACCCAGTACTTC. Translated, it gives CASSQSRVAKETQYF.

Many counts were recorded for this clonotype. The CDR3 reads CATSPTLRLAGNQETQYF. The CDR3 DNA is TGTGCCACCAGCCCAACACTTCGACTAGCGGGGAACCAAGAGACCCAGTACTTC. V gene TRBV15 combines with J gene TRBJ2-5; 11 bases map to TRBD2. The CDR3 has 18 amino acids. The germline V gene has CDR1 LNHNV and CDR2 YYDKDF (reference sequence). With V trimmed by 5 bases and J by 0 bases, 11 bases remained unmatched.

This clonotype was seen repeatedly, ten times or more. This chain uses TRBV10-3 with TRBJ2-1, with 10 bases matching TRBD2. The CDR3 consists of 15 residues. The V and J ends lost 4 bases and 6 bases, in that order; junction bases with no gene match: 6. Germline V gene lookup returns CDR1 ENHRY and CDR2 SYGVKD. CDR3 nucleotide sequence: TGTGCCATCAGTGTCCTAGCGGGGGAAGGCAATGAGCAGTTCTTC. Translation gives CAISVLAGEGNEQFF.